Sequencing of this T cell receptor (beta chain) was carried out in a study of T cell responses to AZD1222 COVID-19 vaccine listed by TCRdb under 2021. As for the study more broadly: AZD1222 recipients with second doses at about 4 weeks or about 12 weeks were pooled, because spike-specific TCR depth and breadth did not differ between schedules. A total of over 230 trial participants underwent TCR sequencing, of whom under 220 had received two doses of AZD1222 and roughly 26 had received two doses of the MenACWY control vaccine. Enrollment into the trials was organized by age into subgroups of 18-55, 56-69 and 70-plus years, and those subgroups contained 148, 28 and 57 TCR-sequenced participants, respectively. General conclusions and limits of the study: Spike-specific TCR breadth and depth rose significantly after two AZD1222 doses compared with day 0 and with MenACWY recipients. Vaccine-associated CD4 TCRs spanned the whole spike protein, with dominant responses in regions 160-218 and 743-854. Conclusions about previously exposed vaccinees were limited because only a handful of AZD1222 recipients were SARS-CoV-2 seropositive at baseline. No day 14 peak-response samples were available, so repertoires were characterized only after the peak T cell response. The 56-69-year group was small, and its depth increase did not reach significance, likely because of low power. Most participants were white British and females outnumbered males, and the authors suggested that clonal diversity may have been underestimated. Reportedly, close to half of the unique spike-specific TCRs recognized epitopes lying outside the regions that are mutated in the B.1.351 and B.1.1.7 variants.

As for this clone: The specificity of this receptor is unknown. No base quality information exists; no much larger clone differs at one position.

CDR1 and CDR2 were assigned from the germline V gene as SGHTA and FQGNSA. The germline V and J ends show losses of 5 bases and 8 bases respectively, and no gene match explains 12 bases of the junction. Including cysteine and phenylalanine, the CDR3 has 15 amino acids. Only the CDR3 region is kept as DNA, spanning 45 bases read in frame from base 1. The sample's time point label is to be understood as: baseline before first vaccination. Samples from vaccinated people were obtained from the UK trials COV001 and COV002, which included a single-blind randomized controlled phase 2/3 trial of AZD1222 (ChAdOx1 nCoV-19) in healthy adults. For TCRbeta chain sequencing, PBMC samples from trial participants were taken at day 0 and at day 28 after the second dose. The CDR3 regions of human TCRbeta chains were subjected to immunosequencing. As for the original processing: Repertoire TCRs were matched against a reference library of SARS-CoV-2-specific TCRs generated with the MIRA antigen-specificity platform. Breadth was defined as the fraction of unique TCRs that were SARS-CoV-2-associated. Depth was defined as the fraction of total T cells that were SARS-CoV-2-associated. Using the MIRA data, every spike-specific TCR was mapped to the spike region that the TCR reacted to and assigned to either a CD4 or a CD8 class. Log10-transformed breadth and depth values were compared by one-way ANOVA with Sidak's multiple comparisons tests. Entries here come from immuneACCESS through TCRdb and include only in-frame sequences with V and J called. Some clones fail to appear in such tables; in the studies checked, an unresolved V gene covers under half of the shortfall, and the cause of the remainder is unknown. The V and J calls and clone size are taken from that table; D and trimming were inferred from the DNA. The sample profile shows 120,000 or so clones; 70% to 90% of them were found once. Of the sample, about 1.6% is held by the ten largest clones.

The material sequenced was peripheral blood, taken on day 0 of AZD1222 vaccination. This chain joins TRBV7-2 to TRBJ2-4; TRBD1 aligns with 7 central bases. This sequence was found in an adult in good health. The nucleotide sequence is given as TGTGCCAGCAGCAACCAACAGGGGTCGGGGTACATTCAGTACTTC. The encoded protein is CASSNQQGSGYIQYF. When the CDR3 is completed using the reference TRBV7-2 and TRBJ2-4 genes on either side, the full variable domain is GAGVSQSPSNKVTEKGKDVELRCDPISGHTALYWYRQSLGQGLEFLIYFQGNSAPDKSGLPSDRFSAERTGGSVSTLTIQRTQQEDSAVYLCASSNQQGSGYIQYFGAGTRLSVL.